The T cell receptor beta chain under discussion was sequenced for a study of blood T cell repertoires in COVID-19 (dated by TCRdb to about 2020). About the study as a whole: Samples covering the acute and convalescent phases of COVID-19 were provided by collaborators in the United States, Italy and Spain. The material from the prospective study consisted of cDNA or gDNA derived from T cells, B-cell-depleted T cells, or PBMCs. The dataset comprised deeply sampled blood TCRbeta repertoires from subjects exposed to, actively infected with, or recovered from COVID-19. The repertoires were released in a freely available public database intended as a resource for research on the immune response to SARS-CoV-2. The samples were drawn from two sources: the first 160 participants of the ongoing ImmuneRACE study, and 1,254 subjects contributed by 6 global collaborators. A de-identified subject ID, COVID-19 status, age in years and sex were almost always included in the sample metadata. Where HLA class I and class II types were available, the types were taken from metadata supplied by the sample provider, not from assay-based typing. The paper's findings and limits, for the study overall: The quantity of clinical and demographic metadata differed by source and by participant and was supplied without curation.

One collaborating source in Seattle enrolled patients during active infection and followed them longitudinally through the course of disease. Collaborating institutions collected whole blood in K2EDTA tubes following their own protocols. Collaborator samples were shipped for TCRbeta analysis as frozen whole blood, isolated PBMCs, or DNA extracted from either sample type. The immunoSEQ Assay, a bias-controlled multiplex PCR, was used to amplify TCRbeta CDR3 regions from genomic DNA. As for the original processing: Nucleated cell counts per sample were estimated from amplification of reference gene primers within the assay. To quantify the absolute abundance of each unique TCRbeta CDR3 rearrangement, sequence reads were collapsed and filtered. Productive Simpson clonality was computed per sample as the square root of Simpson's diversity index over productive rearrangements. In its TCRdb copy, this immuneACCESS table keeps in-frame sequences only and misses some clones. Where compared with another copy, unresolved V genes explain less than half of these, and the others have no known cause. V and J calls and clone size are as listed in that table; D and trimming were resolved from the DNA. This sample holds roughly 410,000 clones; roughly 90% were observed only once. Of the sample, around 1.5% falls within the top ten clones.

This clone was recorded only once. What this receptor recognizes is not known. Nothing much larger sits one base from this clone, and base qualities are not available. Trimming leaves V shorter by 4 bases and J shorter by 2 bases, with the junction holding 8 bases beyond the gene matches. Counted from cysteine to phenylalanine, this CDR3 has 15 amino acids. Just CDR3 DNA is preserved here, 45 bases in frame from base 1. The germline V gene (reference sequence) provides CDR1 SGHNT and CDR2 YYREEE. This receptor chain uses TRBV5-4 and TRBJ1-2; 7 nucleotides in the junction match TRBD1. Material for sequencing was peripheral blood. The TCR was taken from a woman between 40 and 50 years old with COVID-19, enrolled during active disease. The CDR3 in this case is CASSLWDRPNYGYTF. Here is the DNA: TGTGCCAGCAGCCTCTGGGACAGACCGAACTATGGCTACACCTTC.